This paragraph covers one TCR beta chain sequence. What it recognizes is unknown. The germline CDR1 and CDR2 sequences are MNHEY and SMNVEV (reference sequence). The length of the CDR3 is 14 residues. Trimming stripped 0 bases from V and 7 bases from J, with 12 bases between. Samples came from healthy bone marrow donors. These data are taken from a study of cytomegalovirus exposure and HLA in healthy donors. General observations from the study: The study recorded fewer than 200 TCR beta chains that were cytomegalovirus-associated. According to an earlier analysis, most TCR beta V segments yielded productive rearrangements about 90% or about 30% of the time.

The PCR made use of 60 Vbeta and 13 Jbeta primers. In the original workflow: As a later analysis found, there were 80 million to 90 million unique TCR beta chains, of which roughly 11 million were shared. Profiling relied on immunoSEQ multiplex PCR, and the TCRdb table lists in-frame clones only, not all of them. The V and J calls and clone size come from that table; D and trimming were worked out from the DNA. The data contain roughly 200,000 clones, around 75% of them singletons. Sequencing used PBMCs. The source is a male donor in good health and CMV-seronegative. The chain combines TRBV27 with TRBJ2-5; TRBD1 is a possible D gene (5 bases). The CDR3 sequence: CASSLSVREGTQYF. CDR3 nucleotides: TGTGCCAGCAGTTTATCGGTCAGGGAAGGGACCCAGTACTTC.